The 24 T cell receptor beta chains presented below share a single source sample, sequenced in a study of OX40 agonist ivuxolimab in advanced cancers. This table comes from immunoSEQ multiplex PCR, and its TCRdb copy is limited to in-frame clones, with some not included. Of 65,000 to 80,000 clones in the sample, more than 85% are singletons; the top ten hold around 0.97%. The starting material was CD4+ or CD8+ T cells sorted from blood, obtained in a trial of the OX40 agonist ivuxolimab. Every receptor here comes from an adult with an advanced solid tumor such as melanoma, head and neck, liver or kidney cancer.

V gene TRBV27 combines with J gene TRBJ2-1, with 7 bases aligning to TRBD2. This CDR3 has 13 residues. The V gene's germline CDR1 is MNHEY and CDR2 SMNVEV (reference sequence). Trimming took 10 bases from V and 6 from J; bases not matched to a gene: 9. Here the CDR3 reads CAIRRGGSNEQFF. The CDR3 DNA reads TGTGCCATCCGGAGGGGCGGGAGCAATGAGCAGTTCTTC.

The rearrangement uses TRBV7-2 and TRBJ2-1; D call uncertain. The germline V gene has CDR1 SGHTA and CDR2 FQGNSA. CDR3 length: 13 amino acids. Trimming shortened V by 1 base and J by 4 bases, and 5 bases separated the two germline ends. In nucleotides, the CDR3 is TGTGCCAGCAGCTTAGAGAAATACAATGAGCAGTTCTTC. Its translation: CASSLEKYNEQFF.

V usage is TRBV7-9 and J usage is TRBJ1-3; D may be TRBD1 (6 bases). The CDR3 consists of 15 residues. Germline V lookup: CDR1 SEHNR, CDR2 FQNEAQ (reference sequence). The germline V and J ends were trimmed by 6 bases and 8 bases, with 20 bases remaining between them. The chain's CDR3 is CASRTPVGARDTIYF. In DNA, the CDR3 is TGTGCCAGCAGAACTCCGGTGGGGGCAAGAGACACCATATATTTT.

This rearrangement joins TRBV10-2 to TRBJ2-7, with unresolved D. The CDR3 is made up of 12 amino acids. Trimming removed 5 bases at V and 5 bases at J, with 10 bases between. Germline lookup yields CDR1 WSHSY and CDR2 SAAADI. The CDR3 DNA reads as TGCGCCAGCAGTTCTCGGAACGACGAGCAGTACTTC. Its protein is CASSSRNDEQYF.

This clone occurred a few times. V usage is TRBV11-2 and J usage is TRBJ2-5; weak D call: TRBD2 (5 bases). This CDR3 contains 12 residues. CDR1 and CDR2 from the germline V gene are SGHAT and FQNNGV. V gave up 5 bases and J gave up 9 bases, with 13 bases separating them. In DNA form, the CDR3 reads TGTGCCAGCAGCGCAGCCCAGGAGGCCCAGTACTTC. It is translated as CASSAAQEAQYF.

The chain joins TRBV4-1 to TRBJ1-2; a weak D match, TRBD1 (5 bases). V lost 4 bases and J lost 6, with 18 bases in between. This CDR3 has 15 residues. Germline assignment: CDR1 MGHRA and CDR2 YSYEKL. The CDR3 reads CASSPMGEPGDGYTF. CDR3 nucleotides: TGCGCCAGCAGCCCGATGGGGGAACCGGGTGATGGCTACACCTTC.

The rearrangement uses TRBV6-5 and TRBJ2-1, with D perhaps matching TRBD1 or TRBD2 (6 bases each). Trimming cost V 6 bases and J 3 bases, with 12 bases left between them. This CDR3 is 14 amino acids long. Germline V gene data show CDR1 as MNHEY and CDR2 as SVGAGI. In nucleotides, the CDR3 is TGTGCCAGCAGAAGGGGGGCTAACTACAATGAGCAGTTCTTC. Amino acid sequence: CASRRGANYNEQFF.

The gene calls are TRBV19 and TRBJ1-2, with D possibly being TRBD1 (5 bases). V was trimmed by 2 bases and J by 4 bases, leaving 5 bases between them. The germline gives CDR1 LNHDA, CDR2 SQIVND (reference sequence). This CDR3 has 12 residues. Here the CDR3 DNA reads TGTGCCAGTAGTATACAGGGCTATGGCTACACCTTC. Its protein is CASSIQGYGYTF.

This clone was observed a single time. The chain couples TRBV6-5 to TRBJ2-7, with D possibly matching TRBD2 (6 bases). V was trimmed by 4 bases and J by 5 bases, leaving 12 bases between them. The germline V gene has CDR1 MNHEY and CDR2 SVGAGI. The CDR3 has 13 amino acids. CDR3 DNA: TGTGCCAGCAGTTCCGGGACTTCTGACGAGCAGTACTTC. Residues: CASSSGTSDEQYF.

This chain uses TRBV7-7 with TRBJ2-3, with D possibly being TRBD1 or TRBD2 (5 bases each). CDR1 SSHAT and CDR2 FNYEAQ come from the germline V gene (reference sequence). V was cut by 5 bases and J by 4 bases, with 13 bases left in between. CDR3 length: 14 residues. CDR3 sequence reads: CASSPGTLADTQYF. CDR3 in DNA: TGTGCCAGCAGCCCCGGGACGTTGGCAGATACGCAGTATTTT.

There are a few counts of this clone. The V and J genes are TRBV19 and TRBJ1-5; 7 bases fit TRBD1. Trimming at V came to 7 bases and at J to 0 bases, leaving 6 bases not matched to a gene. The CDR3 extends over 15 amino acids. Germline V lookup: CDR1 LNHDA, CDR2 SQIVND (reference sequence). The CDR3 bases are TGTGCCAGTAAATGGACAGGATATAGCAATCAGCCCCAGCATTTT. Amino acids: CASKWTGYSNQPQHF.

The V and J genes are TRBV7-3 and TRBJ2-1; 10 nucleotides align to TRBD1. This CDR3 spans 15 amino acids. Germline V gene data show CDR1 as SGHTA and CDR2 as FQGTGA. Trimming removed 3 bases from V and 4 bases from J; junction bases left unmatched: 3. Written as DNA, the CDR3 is TGTGCCAGCAGCTTGGACAGGGGGGCTTACAATGAGCAGTTCTTC. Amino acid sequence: CASSLDRGAYNEQFF.

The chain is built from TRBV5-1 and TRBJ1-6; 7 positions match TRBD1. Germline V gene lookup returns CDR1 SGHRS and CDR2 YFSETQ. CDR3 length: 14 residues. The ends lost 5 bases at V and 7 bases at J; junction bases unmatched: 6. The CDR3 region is CASSWGQSNSPLHF. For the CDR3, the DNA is TGCGCCAGCAGTTGGGGACAGTCAAATTCACCCCTCCACTTT.

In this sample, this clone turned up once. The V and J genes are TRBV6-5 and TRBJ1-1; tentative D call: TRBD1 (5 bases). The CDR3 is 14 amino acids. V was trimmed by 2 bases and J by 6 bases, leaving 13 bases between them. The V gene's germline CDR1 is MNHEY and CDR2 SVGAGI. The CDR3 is CASSYGAWGAEAFF. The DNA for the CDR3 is TGTGCCAGCAGTTACGGGGCGTGGGGGGCTGAAGCTTTCTTT.

CDR3: CASSPPARAGYGYTF. DNA for the CDR3: TGTGCCAGCTCACCACCTGCCAGGGCGGGGTATGGCTACACCTTC. The chain has TRBV18 and TRBJ1-2; tentatively, D is TRBD1 (5 bases). Trimming stripped 0 bases from V and 5 bases from J, with 13 bases between. This CDR3 spans 15 amino acids. Per germline, CDR1 KGHSH and CDR2 LQKENI.

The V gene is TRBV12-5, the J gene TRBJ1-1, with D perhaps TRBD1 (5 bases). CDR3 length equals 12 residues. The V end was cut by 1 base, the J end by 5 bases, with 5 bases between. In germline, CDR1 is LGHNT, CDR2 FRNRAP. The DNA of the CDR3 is TGTGCTAGTGGTTTGGGACAGACTGAAGCTTTCTTT. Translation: CASGLGQTEAFF.

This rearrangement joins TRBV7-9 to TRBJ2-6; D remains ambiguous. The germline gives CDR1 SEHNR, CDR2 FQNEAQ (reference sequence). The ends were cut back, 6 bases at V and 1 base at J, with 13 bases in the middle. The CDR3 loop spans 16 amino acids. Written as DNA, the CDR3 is TGTGCCAGCAGTACTGTTGTCCTATCTGGGGCCAACGTCCTGACTTTC. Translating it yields CASSTVVLSGANVLTF. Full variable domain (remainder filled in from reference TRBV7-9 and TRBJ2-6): DTGVSQNPRHKITKRGQNVTFRCDPISEHNRLYWYRQTLGQGPEFLTYFQNEAQLEKSRLLSDRFSAERPKGSFSTLEIQRTEQGDSAMYLCASSTVVLSGANVLTFGAGSRLTVL.

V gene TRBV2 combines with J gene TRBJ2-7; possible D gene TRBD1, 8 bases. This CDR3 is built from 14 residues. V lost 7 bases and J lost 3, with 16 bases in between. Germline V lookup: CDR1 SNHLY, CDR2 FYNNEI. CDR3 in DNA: TGTGCCAGCAATCTCAACAGGGGGGGCTACGAGCAGTACTTC. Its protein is CASNLNRGGYEQYF.

The CDR3 region has the DNA TGCAGCGTTGAAGGGACAGGGGCAGGAACCTTC. Translating it yields CSVEGTGAGTF. The rearrangement joins TRBV29-1 to TRBJ1-2; 9 nucleotides agree with TRBD1. Unmatched junction bases numbered 5, after V lost 1 base and J lost 14 bases. Germline V gives CDR1 SQVTM, CDR2 ANQGSEA. The CDR3 runs to 11 residues.

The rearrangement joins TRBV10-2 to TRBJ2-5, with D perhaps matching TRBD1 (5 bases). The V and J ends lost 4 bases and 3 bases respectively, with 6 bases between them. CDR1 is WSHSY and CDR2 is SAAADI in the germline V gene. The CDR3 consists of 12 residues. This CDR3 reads CASSAGKETQYF. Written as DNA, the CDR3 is TGCGCCAGCAGTGCAGGGAAAGAGACCCAGTACTTC.

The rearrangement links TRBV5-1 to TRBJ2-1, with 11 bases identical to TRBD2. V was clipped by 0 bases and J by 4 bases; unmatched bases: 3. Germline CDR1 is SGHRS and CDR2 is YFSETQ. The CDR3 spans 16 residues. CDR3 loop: CASSLAPSGRYNEQFF. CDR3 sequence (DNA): TGCGCCAGCAGCTTGGCCCCTAGCGGGAGGTACAATGAGCAGTTCTTC.

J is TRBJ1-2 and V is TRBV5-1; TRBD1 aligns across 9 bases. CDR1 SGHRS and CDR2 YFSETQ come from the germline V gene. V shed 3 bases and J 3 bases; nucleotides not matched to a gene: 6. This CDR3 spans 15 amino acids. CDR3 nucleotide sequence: TGCGCCAGCAGCTCTACAGGGGGCGCGGACTATGGCTACACCTTC. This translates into CASSSTGGADYGYTF.

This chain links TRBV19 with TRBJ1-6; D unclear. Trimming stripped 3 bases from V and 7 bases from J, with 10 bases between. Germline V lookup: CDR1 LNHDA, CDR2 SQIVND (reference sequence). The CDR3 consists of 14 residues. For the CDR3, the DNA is TGTGCCAGTAGTATCGTCGGTTGGAATTCACCCCTCCACTTT. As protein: CASSIVGWNSPLHF.

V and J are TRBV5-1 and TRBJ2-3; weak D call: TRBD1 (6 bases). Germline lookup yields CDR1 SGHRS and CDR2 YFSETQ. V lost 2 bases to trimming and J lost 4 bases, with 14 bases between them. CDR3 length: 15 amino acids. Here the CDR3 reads CASSFSGTGPDTQYF. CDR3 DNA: TGCGCCAGCAGCTTTTCGGGTACAGGGCCAGATACGCAGTATTTT.